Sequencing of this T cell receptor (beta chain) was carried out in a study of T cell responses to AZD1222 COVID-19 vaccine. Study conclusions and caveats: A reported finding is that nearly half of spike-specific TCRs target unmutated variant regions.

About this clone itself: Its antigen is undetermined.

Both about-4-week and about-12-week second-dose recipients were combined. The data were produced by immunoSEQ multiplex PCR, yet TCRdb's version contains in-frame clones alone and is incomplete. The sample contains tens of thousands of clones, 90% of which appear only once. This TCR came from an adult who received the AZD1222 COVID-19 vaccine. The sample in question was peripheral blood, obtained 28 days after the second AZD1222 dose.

Here the CDR3 reads CASTMGTYEQYF. The CDR3 DNA reads as TGTGCCAGCACTATGGGCACCTACGAGCAGTACTTC. V gene TRBV6-5 combines with J gene TRBJ2-7; D unclear. Germline V gene lookup returns CDR1 MNHEY and CDR2 SVGAGI. V dropped 7 bases and J dropped 2 bases, with 9 bases sitting between them. The CDR3 is 12 amino acids.